This T cell receptor beta chain came from a study of early T cells in non-severe SARS-CoV-2 infection. Across the whole study: Bulk RNA taken from unsorted whole blood was sequenced, leaving chains unpaired.

V was clipped by 1 base and J by 6 bases; unmatched bases: 8. The CDR3 is 16 residues long. Germline V gives CDR1 SGHAT, CDR2 FQNNGV. This clonotype has only a few counts. Individual cDNA molecules were tagged with unique molecular identifiers. Each CDR3 protein is one row after TCRdb ran MiXCR on the 5' RACE reads. The top ten hold 10% to 13% of the sample, which has around 56,000 distinct CDR3 sequences, around 7.7% seen once. The TCR sequence derives from an adult who was a healthcare worker with PCR-confirmed SARS-CoV-2 infection or an uninfected control (not recorded which). V is TRBV11-2 and J is TRBJ2-7; 11 nucleotides agree with TRBD2. The material sequenced was whole blood, taken at baseline. The CDR3 here is CASSLAELAGVFEQYF. DNA for the CDR3: TGTGCCAGCAGCTTAGCAGAACTAGCGGGAGTTTTCGAGCAGTACTTC.